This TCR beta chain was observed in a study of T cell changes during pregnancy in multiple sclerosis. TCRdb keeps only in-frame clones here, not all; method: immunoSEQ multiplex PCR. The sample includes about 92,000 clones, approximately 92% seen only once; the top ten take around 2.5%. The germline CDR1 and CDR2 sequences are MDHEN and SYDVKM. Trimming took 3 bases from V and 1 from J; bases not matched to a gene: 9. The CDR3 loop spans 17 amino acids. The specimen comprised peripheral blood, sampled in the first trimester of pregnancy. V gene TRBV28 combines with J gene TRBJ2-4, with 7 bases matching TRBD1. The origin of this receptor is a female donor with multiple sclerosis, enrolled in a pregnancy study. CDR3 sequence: CASSFLPGTVAKNIQYF. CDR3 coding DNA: TGTGCCAGCAGTTTTCTTCCTGGGACAGTCGCCAAAAACATTCAGTACTTC.